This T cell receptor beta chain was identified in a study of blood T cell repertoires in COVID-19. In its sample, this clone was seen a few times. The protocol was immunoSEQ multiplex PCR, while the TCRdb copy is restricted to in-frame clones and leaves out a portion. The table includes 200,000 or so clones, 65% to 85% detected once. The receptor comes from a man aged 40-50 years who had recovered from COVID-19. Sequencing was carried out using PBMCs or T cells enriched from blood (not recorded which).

Here the CDR3 reads CSVDFVTGGEAFF. CDR3 bases: TGCAGCGTTGATTTCGTAACAGGGGGAGAAGCTTTCTTT. V gene TRBV29-1 combines with J gene TRBJ1-1, with 8 bases matching TRBD1. This CDR3 is built from 13 residues. The V gene's germline CDR1 is SQVTM and CDR2 ANQGSEA. The trim removed 3 bases at V and 8 bases at J, leaving 8 bases unmatched.